The 29 T cell receptor beta chains in this list originate from one sample, sequenced in a study of blood T cells in healthy people across ages. A second roughly 6 to 12 cycle PCR used barcoded and J-beta primers. Each CDR3 protein gets one entry after TCRdb re-called the 5' RACE reads with MiXCR. The sample lists around 990,000 distinct CDR3 sequences, around two fifths seen once, with 10% to 15% in the top ten. The material sequenced was blood. The source is a man between 18 and 29 years old in good health.

This clonotype was found a few times. The chain combines TRBV29-1 with TRBJ2-5; possibly TRBD1 or TRBD2 for D (5 bases each). Germline CDR1 SQVTM, CDR2 ANQGSEA. This CDR3 comprises 15 residues. CDR3 coding DNA: TGCGGTGGTGTACGGGACCCTTCAACCAAGGGGACCCAGTACTTC. Protein sequence: CGGVRDPSTKGTQYF.

The chain uses TRBV6-5 and TRBJ2-2; possibly TRBD1 for D (6 bases). This CDR3 is 15 amino acids long. The V end was cut by 0 bases, the J end by 4 bases, with 9 bases between. Germline CDR1 reads MNHEY; CDR2 reads SVGAGI. The CDR3 bases are TGTGCCAGCAGTTACTCGTCAGGGGCCACCGGGGAGCTGTTTTTT. Protein sequence: CASSYSSGATGELFF.

J is TRBJ2-5 and V is TRBV7-2; possible D gene TRBD1, 5 bases. The CDR3 runs 15 residues. V lost 5 bases and J lost 4, with 17 bases in between. Germline CDR1 SGHTA, CDR2 FQGNSA. CDR3 sequence: CASSPHATALETQYF. The CDR3 DNA reads as TGTGCCAGCAGCCCCCATGCGACAGCGTTAGAGACCCAGTACTTC.

J is TRBJ2-3 and V is TRBV6-1; 12 bases are a match to TRBD2. The V gene end was trimmed by 4 bases and the J gene end by 6 bases; junction bases not matched to a gene: 8. Germline V gene lookup returns CDR1 MNHNS and CDR2 SASEGT. The CDR3 has 16 amino acids. The CDR3 DNA sequence: TGTGCCAGCAGTGCCGTACTAGCGGGGGGATCGGATACGCAGTATTTT. Translated, it gives CASSAVLAGGSDTQYF.

In its sample, this clonotype was seen a few times. The chain carries TRBV7-8 and TRBJ1-2; tentatively, D is TRBD1 (5 bases). V lost 5 bases and J 4 bases, leaving 20 bases between the germline ends. The germline V gene has CDR1 SGHVS and CDR2 FQNEAQ. The CDR3 is 16 amino acids. CDR3 DNA sequence: TGTGCCAGCAGCCCAAGTTCAGGGTGGGGGATCTATGGCTACACCTTC. It is translated as CASSPSSGWGIYGYTF.

The chain joins TRBV12-3 or TRBV12-4 to TRBJ1-1; D perhaps matches TRBD1 (5 bases). Trimming cost V 3 bases and J 0 bases, with 14 bases left between them. There are 16 residues in the CDR3. The CDR3: CASSFGDRALNTEAFF. The CDR3 DNA reads as TGTGCCAGCAGTTTTGGGGACCGCGCTTTGAACACTGAAGCTTTCTTT.

The chain recombines TRBV7-9 with TRBJ1-2; 7 nucleotides line up with TRBD1. The junction had 16 bases not matched to a gene; V was cut back by 5 bases and J by 4 bases. From germline, CDR1 is SEHNR and CDR2 FQNEAQ (reference sequence). The CDR3 runs to 17 residues. The CDR3 DNA sequence: TGTGCCAGCAGCGAAGGGCGGACAGAATCAGGGGGCTATGGCTACACCTTC. It translates to CASSEGRTESGGYGYTF.

V and J are TRBV20-1 and TRBJ1-5; TRBD1 matches at 7 bases. V trimming: 5 bases; J trimming: 5 bases; junction bases outside the gene matches: 12. The CDR3 contains 15 residues. CDR1 is DFQATT, CDR2 SNEGSKA, per germline (reference sequence). CDR3 region: CSAPPSTGSDQPQHF. DNA for the CDR3: TGCAGTGCTCCACCTTCGACAGGGAGCGATCAGCCCCAGCATTTT.

This chain links TRBV7-3 with TRBJ2-2, with no clear D. The germline V and J ends were trimmed by 4 bases and 1 base, with 10 bases remaining between them. Germline V gene lookup returns CDR1 SGHTA and CDR2 FQGTGA. The CDR3 contains 15 residues. DNA for the CDR3: TGTGCCAGCAGCTCCATGACTGGGAACACCGGGGAGCTGTTTTTT. Its protein product is CASSSMTGNTGELFF.

This clonotype was counted only a few times. The chain recombines TRBV10-3 with TRBJ1-1; D possibly corresponds to TRBD1 (6 bases). The CDR3 sequence is 14 residues long. Trimming pared 4 bases from V and 6 bases from J, leaving 15 bases between. Germline CDR1 ENHRY, CDR2 SYGVKD. The CDR3 sequence: CAISAETGVSEAFF. The CDR3 DNA sequence: TGTGCCATCAGTGCGGAGACAGGAGTCTCTGAAGCTTTCTTT.

This clonotype was seen ten or more times. At one of its ends the junction is not consistent with the germline gene, which may arise from a read error. The rearrangement joins TRBV7-2 to TRBJ1-1, with D unresolved. This CDR3 is built from 14 residues. CDR1 and CDR2 (germline): SGHTA, FQGNSA. The CDR3 DNA follows: TGCGCCAGCAGCTTGGGCTCCATGAACACTGAAGCTTTCTTT. Protein: CASSLGSMNTEAFF.

The J gene is TRBJ1-2, the V gene TRBV20-1; TRBD1 agrees at 10 bases. Trimming cost V 5 bases and J 3 bases; bases outside gene matches: 9. Germline V gene data show CDR1 as DFQATT and CDR2 as SNEGSKA (reference sequence). CDR3 length: 15 residues. CDR3 nucleotides: TGCAGTGCTTTGCCTCCGACAGGGGGCGACTATGGCTACACCTTC. It encodes CSALPPTGGDYGYTF.

The V and J genes are TRBV14 and TRBJ2-3; D remains ambiguous. The germline gives CDR1 SGHDN, CDR2 FVKESK. The CDR3 totals 15 residues. Trimming removed 0 bases at V and 2 bases at J, with 9 bases between. The chain's CDR3 is CASSQDNRITDTQYF. CDR3 in DNA: TGTGCCAGCAGCCAAGACAACCGGATCACAGATACGCAGTATTTT.

In its sample, this clonotype was seen once. The chain links TRBV20-1 to TRBJ1-5; D is perhaps TRBD1 (5 bases). CDR3 length: 15 amino acids. Germline assignment: CDR1 DFQATT and CDR2 SNEGSKA (reference sequence). V lost 3 bases and J lost 8, with 20 bases in between. The CDR3: CSARRGTSDGKPQHF. In DNA form, the CDR3 reads TGCAGTGCTAGGCGCGGGACTTCGGACGGAAAGCCCCAGCATTTT.

In this sample, this clonotype turned up a few times. V and J are TRBV7-9 and TRBJ2-1; D gene unclear. V lost 0 bases and J 8 bases, leaving 8 bases between the germline ends. Germline-derived CDR1 and CDR2 are SEHNR and FQNEAQ (reference sequence). The CDR3 length is 13 residues. CDR3: CASSLAGSYEQFF. The CDR3 nucleotides read TGTGCCAGCAGCTTAGCAGGCTCCTATGAGCAGTTCTTC. The full variable domain, with the rest looked up from reference TRBV7-9 and TRBJ2-1, is DTGVSQNPRHKITKRGQNVTFRCDPISEHNRLYWYRQTLGQGPEFLTYFQNEAQLEKSRLLSDRFSAERPKGSFSTLEIQRTEQGDSAMYLCASSLAGSYEQFFGPGTRLTVL.

This chain joins TRBV7-2 and TRBJ1-1; 9 bases are a match to TRBD1. The CDR3 sequence is 15 residues long. CDR1 and CDR2 from the germline V gene are SGHTA and FQGNSA. V dropped 5 bases and J dropped 5; count of bases not matched to a gene: 9. The CDR3 spells CASSPHTGGRTEAFF. Written as DNA, the CDR3 is TGTGCCAGCAGCCCGCACACAGGGGGCCGTACTGAAGCTTTCTTT.

The V gene is TRBV20-1, the J gene TRBJ2-1; TRBD2 agrees at 8 bases. V was pared by 0 bases and J by 5 bases, with 6 bases of the junction left unmatched. Germline V gene lookup returns CDR1 DFQATT and CDR2 SNEGSKA (reference sequence). CDR3 length: 15 residues. In DNA, the CDR3 is TGCAGTGCTAGAGATCCCGGACTAGCCAACAATGAGCAGTTCTTC. Translated, it gives CSARDPGLANNEQFF.

This clonotype was found many times. The rearrangement uses TRBV10-3 and TRBJ1-2; 9 bases agree with TRBD1. The germline V gene has CDR1 ENHRY and CDR2 SYGVKD. V lost 7 bases, J lost 4 bases, and 4 bases stayed unmatched. The CDR3 runs 13 residues. The CDR3 nucleotides are TGTGCCATCATGGGACAGGGAGGCTATGGCTACACCTTC. This gives the protein CAIMGQGGYGYTF.

The chain combines TRBV4-3 with TRBJ2-7; possibly TRBD1 for D (5 bases). Between the trimmed V and J ends, which lost 1 base and 1 base, there was a span of 8 bases. This CDR3 is built from 14 residues. Germline CDR1 LGHNA, CDR2 YSLEER. The CDR3 sequence: CASSQGQHSYEQYF. The DNA for the CDR3 is TGCGCCAGCAGCCAAGGACAGCATTCCTACGAGCAGTACTTC.

In its sample, this clonotype was seen many times. The chain links TRBV29-1 to TRBJ2-7; D may be TRBD1 (6 bases). The CDR3 length is 15 residues. CDR1 SQVTM and CDR2 ANQGSEA come from the germline V gene. The V and J ends lost 0 bases and 4 bases respectively, with 16 bases between them. The CDR3 nucleotides are TGCAGCGTTGAAGAAGCAGGGGTTAGTAGGTACGAGCAGTACTTC. Protein sequence: CSVEEAGVSRYEQYF.

On this clonotype itself: The junction and the germline gene differ at one end; a read error may be behind it. The genes are TRBV7-2 and TRBJ2-3; a weak D match, TRBD2 (5 bases). CDR1 is SGHTA, CDR2 FQGNSA, per germline. There are 16 residues in the CDR3. CDR3 DNA: TGTGCCAACAGCTTAGAGGGAACAACCCTCACAGATACGCAGTATTTT. Amino acids: CANSLEGTTLTDTQYF.

The chain links TRBV6-2 or TRBV6-3 to TRBJ1-5; maybe TRBD1 (5 bases). CDR1 is MNHEY and CDR2 is SVGEGT in the germline V gene. The CDR3 runs to 13 residues. The ends were cut back, 2 bases at V and 6 bases at J, with 8 bases in the middle. The CDR3 is CASSYGTLQPQHF. DNA of the CDR3: TGTGCCAGCAGTTACGGGACCCTTCAGCCCCAGCATTTT.

This clonotype was found a few times. This chain connects TRBV27 to TRBJ2-3; D uncertain. V gave up 1 base and J gave up 5 bases, with 16 bases separating them. The V gene's germline CDR1 is MNHEY and CDR2 SMNVEV (reference sequence). This CDR3 comprises 16 residues. This CDR3 reads CASSLFDMGSEDTQYF. CDR3 bases: TGTGCCAGCAGTTTATTCGATATGGGTTCGGAAGATACGCAGTATTTT.

This clonotype was seen a handful of times. The chain is built from TRBV5-1 and TRBJ1-2; D is possibly TRBD1 (6 bases). Deletions cut 2 bases from V and 3 bases from J, with 11 bases between. Germline V lookup: CDR1 SGHRS, CDR2 YFSETQ. The CDR3 spans 14 residues. CDR3 amino acids: CASSFQGRHYGYTF. As DNA, the CDR3 is TGCGCCAGCAGCTTCCAGGGGCGTCACTATGGCTACACCTTC.

The V call is TRBV20-1, the J call TRBJ2-3, with a tentative D call TRBD2 (6 bases). Trimming pared 5 bases from V and 2 bases from J, leaving 11 bases between. The CDR3 totals 13 residues. Germline-derived CDR1 and CDR2 are DFQATT and SNEGSKA (reference sequence). This CDR3 is CSAPGGNTDTQYF. The CDR3 DNA follows: TGCAGTGCTCCTGGGGGGAACACAGATACGCAGTATTTT.

In this sample, this clonotype turned up a few times. The chain joins TRBV11-2 to TRBJ2-7; possible D gene TRBD2, 6 bases. This CDR3 is 14 amino acids long. V lost 3 bases and J lost 3, with 12 bases in between. CDR1 and CDR2 (germline): SGHAT, FQNNGV. The CDR3 sequence is CASSLIGGIYEQYF. CDR3 coding DNA: TGTGCCAGCAGCTTGATCGGGGGAATCTACGAGCAGTACTTC.

This rearrangement joins TRBV27 to TRBJ1-2; 10 bases are shared with TRBD1. The V gene's germline CDR1 is MNHEY and CDR2 SMNVEV (reference sequence). The CDR3 loop spans 15 amino acids. Trimming cost V 4 bases and J 2 bases; bases outside gene matches: 4. DNA of the CDR3: TGTGCCAGCAGTTACGGGACAGGGGTGAACTATGGCTACACCTTC. Amino acids: CASSYGTGVNYGYTF.

The chain recombines TRBV12-3 or TRBV12-4 with TRBJ1-4; 9 nucleotides line up with TRBD1. There are 18 residues in the CDR3. V shed 5 bases, J shed 5 bases, and the junction held 15 bases outside the gene matches. The CDR3 DNA is TGTGCCAGCAGTGCCTCCCCTCCGGGACAGGGTTTCAATGAAAAACTGTTTTTT. This gives the protein CASSASPPGQGFNEKLFF.

CDR3 protein: CASSPAGGVSGYTF. In DNA form, the CDR3 reads TGTGCCAGCAGCCCCGCAGGGGGCGTATCTGGCTACACCTTC. The chain couples TRBV12-3 or TRBV12-4 to TRBJ1-2; 8 bases match TRBD1. V trimming: 6 bases; J trimming: 7 bases; junction bases outside the gene matches: 10. CDR3 length equals 14 residues.